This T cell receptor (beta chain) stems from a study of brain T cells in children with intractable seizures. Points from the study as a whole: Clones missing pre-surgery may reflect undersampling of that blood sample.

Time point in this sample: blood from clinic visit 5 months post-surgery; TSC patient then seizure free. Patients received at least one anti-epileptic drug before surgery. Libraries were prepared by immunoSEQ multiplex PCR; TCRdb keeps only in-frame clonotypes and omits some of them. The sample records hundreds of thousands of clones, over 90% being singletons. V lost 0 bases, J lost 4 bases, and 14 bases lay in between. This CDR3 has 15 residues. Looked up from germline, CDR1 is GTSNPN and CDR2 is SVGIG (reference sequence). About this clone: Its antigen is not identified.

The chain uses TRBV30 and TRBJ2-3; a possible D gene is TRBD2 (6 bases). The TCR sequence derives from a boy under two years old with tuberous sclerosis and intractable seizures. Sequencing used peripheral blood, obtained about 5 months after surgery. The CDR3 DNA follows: TGTGCCTGGAGTGTACTGGGCGGGGACGCAGATACGCAGTATTTT. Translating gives CAWSVLGGDADTQYF.